Sequencing of this T cell receptor beta chain was carried out in a study of cytotoxic CD8 clonotypes in ibrutinib-treated CLL (dated by TCRdb to about 2021). Context from the whole study: The cohort was composed of more than ten relapsed/refractory and 15 treatment-naive patients; IGHV unmutated status was identified in some 17 patients. Partial responses were observed in about 25 patients and complete responses in 2; after a median follow-up of 68 months, remission was maintained in approximately 14 patients and progression was observed in some twelve. Response samples were obtained after a median of approximately eleven months of treatment, with a range of about 6 to 36 months. On average, each sample yielded roughly 260,000 productive templates and around 100,000 productive rearrangements. Longitudinal samples were available for 26 of the 86 trial participants. Cryopreserved peripheral blood mononuclear cells were collected before treatment, at response, and at either disease progression or sustained remission. Patients were still on ibrutinib when every remission and progressive disease sample was collected.

Each clonotype received, on average, approximately 9.9x coverage in deep resolution sequencing performed on a MiSeq, where the target depth lay between 1 in 1 million and 1 in 200,000 T cells. The immunoSEQ hsTCRB Kit was used to generate the TCR beta libraries. As for the authors' bioinformatics: Data were analyzed with ImmunoSEQ Data Assistant and ImmunoSEQ Analyzer, with V, D and J genes assigned per IMGT definitions. Clonality, with values ranging from 0 to 1, was calculated as one minus the normalized Shannon entropy of productive rearrangement frequencies. Public clonotype analysis was restricted to overrepresented clonotypes comprising at least 0.05% of each patient's repertoire. About a dozen age-matched healthy donor repertoires from immuneACCESS served as clonality controls. TCRdb provides this immuneACCESS table in a form limited to in-frame rearrangements. Some clones are lacking; in checked studies, under half of them reflect an unresolved V gene, and why the rest are absent is not known. That table supplies the V and J calls and clone size; D and trimming were determined from the DNA. For this sample there are 150,000 or so clones; more than 65% appear just once. The top ten clones comprise around 2.1% of the sample.

In regard to this clone: What antigen it recognizes has not been identified. Qualities for individual bases were not recorded, and no much larger clone is one base off.

Deletion took 0 bases off V and 12 bases off J, with a span of 9 bases between the germline ends. Including cysteine and phenylalanine, the CDR3 has 11 amino acids. The only DNA kept is the CDR3, 33 bases in frame from the first base. CDR1 and CDR2, per the germline V gene (reference sequence), are DFQATT and SNEGSKA. The time point label here, explained by the study, means: more than 10 months on ibrutinib. About 2 micrograms of genomic DNA were extracted from cryopreserved PBMCs for TCR beta library preparation. Longitudinal blood samples from CLL patients receiving ibrutinib monotherapy were subjected to high-throughput TCR beta sequencing. The patients were enrolled in a single-center, open-label phase 2 trial of ibrutinib monotherapy. Overall results and qualifications from the work: Sampling times were not matched between patients in sustained remission and patients whose disease was progressing, and lymph node repertoires were not examined. Clonality increased at ibrutinib response, stayed stable in sustained remission, and fell back toward baseline at progression. Public clonotypes were rare and either shrank or stayed stable during treatment, and the rise in clonality at ibrutinib response reflected expansion of private clonotypes. Baseline clonality exceeded that of age-matched healthy donors and correlated strongly with circulating CD8+ T-cell counts.

This receptor was identified in a human donor with chronic lymphocytic leukemia. Sequenced material: PBMCs, taken after 12 months of ibrutinib treatment. This chain is built from TRBV20-1 and TRBJ2-1; the best D guess is TRBD1, with 5 bases matching. The CDR3 protein sequence reads: CSARDGRGQFF. The DNA is TGCAGTGCTAGAGATGGAAGGGGGCAGTTCTTC.